The 3 T cell receptor beta chains below all came from one sample that was sequenced in a study of prognosis after radiotherapy for stage I lung cancer. The study amplified the TCR beta CDR3 region from genomic DNA. This amplification was carried out by two rounds of multiplex PCR. Primers were specific to each TRBV and TRBJ gene in first-round PCR. MiXCR was run by TCRdb on the multiplex PCR reads, yielding one entry per CDR3 protein. The table lists some 14,000 distinct CDR3 sequences, around 50% of them singletons, with roughly 25% in the top ten. The starting material was PBMCs, obtained before or after stereotactic body radiation therapy (not recorded which). Receptor source: a donor aged 50 or older with non-small cell lung cancer.

Regarding this clonotype: This likely traces to a read error, being one base from a far larger clone. J is TRBJ2-7 and V is TRBV6-4, with D unclear. CDR1 MRHNA and CDR2 SNTAGT come from the germline V gene. Trimming removed 7 bases at V and 2 bases at J, with 15 bases between. The CDR3 totals 14 residues. CDR3 sequence reads: CASIPHWQPYEQYF. The CDR3 DNA follows: TGTGCCAGCATCCCCCACTGGCAACCCTACGAGCAGTACTTC.

This clonotype is medium-sized. The gene calls are TRBV19 and TRBJ2-2, with TRBD2 identical over 8 bases. With V trimmed by 3 bases and J by 2 bases, 11 bases remained unmatched. The CDR3 contains 18 residues. Germline loops: CDR1 LNHDA, CDR2 SQIVND (reference sequence). The CDR3 sequence is CASSIRFTSGFNTGELFF. The CDR3 nucleotides read TGTGCCAGTAGTATTCGGTTTACTAGCGGCTTTAACACCGGGGAGCTGTTTTTT.

The rearrangement uses TRBV5-1 and TRBJ2-7; D gene ambiguous. The germline CDR1 and CDR2 sequences are SGHRS and YFSETQ. This CDR3 comprises 15 residues. Trimming left V 4 bases short and J 0 bases short, with 14 bases between. The CDR3 reads CASSAGASRSYEQYF. For the CDR3, the DNA is TGCGCCAGCAGCGCCGGAGCGTCGCGCTCCTACGAGCAGTACTTC.